The 3 T cell receptor beta chains below all came from one sample that was sequenced in a study of T cell clonality in common variable immunodeficiency. The protocol was immunoSEQ multiplex PCR, while the TCRdb copy is restricted to in-frame clones and leaves out a portion. The sample contains about 60,000 clones, none of them singletons. Source material: peripheral blood mononuclear cells. The receptors shown here come from a person aged 18-69 years in good health.

This clone was detected many times. The read stops 3 residues short of the end of the CDR3; the missing end is completed from the germline J gene. The J gene is TRBJ2-1, the V gene TRBV5-1; 7 bases agree with TRBD1. CDR1 and CDR2 from the germline V gene are SGHRS and YFSETQ. There are 15 residues in the CDR3. Unmatched junction bases numbered 11, after V lost 3 bases and J lost 8 bases. The part of the CDR3 DNA that was read is TGCGCCAGCAGCTCCCAGGGACAGAGTGTCGATGAG. It translates to CASSSQGQSVDE. The whole CDR3 reads CASSSQGQSVDEQFF.

This clone was detected a few times. Coverage ceases 3 residues before the CDR3 finishes, and the germline J gene fills in the end. The chain combines TRBV5-1 with TRBJ2-7, with no clear D. CDR3 length equals 15 residues. Germline V lookup: CDR1 SGHRS, CDR2 YFSETQ. V was shortened by 0 bases and J by 0 bases, with 10 bases between the two germline ends. CDR3 sequence reads: CASSLALPGSYEQYF. The part of the CDR3 DNA that was read is TGCGCCAGCAGCTTGGCCTTGCCGGGCTCCTACGAG. The whole variable domain, remainder taken from reference TRBV5-1 and TRBJ2-7, is KAGVTQTPRYLIKTRGQQVTLSCSPISGHRSVSWYQQTPGQGLQFLFEYFSETQRNKGNFPGRFSGRQFSNSRSEMNVSTLELGDSALYLCASSLALPGSYEQYFGPGTRLTVT.

This clone was observed many times. The DNA ends 3 residues before the CDR3 does, and the rest of the CDR3 is filled in from the germline J gene. The V gene is TRBV18, the J gene TRBJ2-2, with 7 positions matching TRBD2. This CDR3 region has 16 residues. Germline V gene lookup returns CDR1 KGHSH and CDR2 LQKENI. The trim removed 2 bases at V and 5 bases at J, leaving 8 bases unmatched. Incomplete CDR3 DNA: TGTGCCAGCTCACCAGGACTAGTCGGTCTGACCGGGGAG. Translated, it gives CASSPGLVGLTGE. The whole CDR3 sequence is CASSPGLVGLTGELFF.